This T cell receptor (beta chain) was documented in a study of blood T cells in healthy people across ages. Study results and limitations: Percentage of naive T cells showed a strong correlation with TCR beta diversity.

This clonotype was seen only a few times. Its matching antigen is unknown. A second roughly 6 to 11 cycle PCR used barcoded and J-beta primers. Researchers report that a template-switch adaptor with 12 random nucleotides tagged each cDNA molecule. TCRdb processed the 5' RACE reads anew with MiXCR; each CDR3 protein has one entry. The sample comprises some 1,500,000 distinct CDR3 sequences, 40% to 45% of which are singletons, and approximately 4% rests with the top ten. Trimming stripped 6 bases from V and 13 bases from J, with 19 bases between. This CDR3 region has 12 residues. Germline V gene data show CDR1 as DFQATT and CDR2 as SNEGSKA (reference sequence). The donors, healthy Caucasians from Russia, were aged 6 to 90.

The genes are TRBV20-1 and TRBJ2-4; maybe TRBD2 (5 bases). The sequence was obtained from a woman aged 18-29 years in good health. Input material: blood. For the CDR3, the DNA is TGCAGTGCCGGTCGGGGAGCTGAAGAGCAGTACTTC. Translating gives CSAGRGAEEQYF.